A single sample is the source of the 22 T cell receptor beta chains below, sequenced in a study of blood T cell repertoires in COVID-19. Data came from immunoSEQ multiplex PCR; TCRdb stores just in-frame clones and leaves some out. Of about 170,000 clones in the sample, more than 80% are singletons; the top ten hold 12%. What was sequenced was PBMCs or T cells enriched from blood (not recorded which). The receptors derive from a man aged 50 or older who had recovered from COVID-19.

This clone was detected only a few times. This CDR3 is CASSRAGTGINTIYF. The CDR3, as DNA: TGTGCCAGCTCACGAGCCGGGACAGGGATCAACACCATATATTTT. The chain joins TRBV18 to TRBJ1-3; 9 bases map to TRBD1. J gave up 7 bases and V 4 bases, and 8 bases lay outside the gene matches. The CDR3 runs to 15 residues. The germline V gene encodes CDR1 KGHSH and CDR2 LQKENI. Looking up the rest from reference TRBV18 and TRBJ1-3 gives the full variable domain: NAGVMQNPRHLVRRRGQEARLRCSPMKGHSHVYWYRQLPEEGLKFMVYLQKENIIDESGMPKERFSAEFPKEGPSILRIQQVVRGDSAAYFCASSRAGTGINTIYFGEGSWLTVV.

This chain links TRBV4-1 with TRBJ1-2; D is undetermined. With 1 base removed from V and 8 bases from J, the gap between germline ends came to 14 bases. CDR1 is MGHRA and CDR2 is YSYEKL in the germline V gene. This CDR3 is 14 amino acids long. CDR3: CASSQGRRGMGYTF. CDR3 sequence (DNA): TGCGCCAGCAGCCAAGGCCGTCGGGGTATGGGCTACACCTTC.

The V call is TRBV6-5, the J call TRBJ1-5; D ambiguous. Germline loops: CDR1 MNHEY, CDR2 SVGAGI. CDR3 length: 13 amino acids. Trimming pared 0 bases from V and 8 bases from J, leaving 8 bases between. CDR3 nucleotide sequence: TGTGCCAGCAGTTACTCCCGAAGAGAGCCCCAGCATTTT. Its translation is CASSYSRREPQHF.

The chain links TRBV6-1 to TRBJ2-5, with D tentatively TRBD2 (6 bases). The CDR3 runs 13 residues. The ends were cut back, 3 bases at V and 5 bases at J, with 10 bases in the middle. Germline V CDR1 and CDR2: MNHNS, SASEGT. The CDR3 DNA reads TGTGCCAGCAGTGACCGGGGGAGCGAGACCCAGTACTTC. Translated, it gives CASSDRGSETQYF.

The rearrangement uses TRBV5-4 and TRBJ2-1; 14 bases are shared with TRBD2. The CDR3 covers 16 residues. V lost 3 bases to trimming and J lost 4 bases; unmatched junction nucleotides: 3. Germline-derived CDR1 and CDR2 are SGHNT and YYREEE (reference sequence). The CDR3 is CASSSRTSGGYNEQFF. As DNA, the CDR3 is TGTGCCAGCAGCTCCCGGACTAGCGGGGGGTACAATGAGCAGTTCTTC.

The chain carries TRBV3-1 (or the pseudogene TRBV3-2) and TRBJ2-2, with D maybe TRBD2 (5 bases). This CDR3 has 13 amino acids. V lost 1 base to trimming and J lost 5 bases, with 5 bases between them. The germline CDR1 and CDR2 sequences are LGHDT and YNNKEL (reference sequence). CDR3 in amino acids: CASSQGGTGELFF. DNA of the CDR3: TGTGCCAGCAGCCAAGGAGGGACCGGGGAGCTGTTTTTT.

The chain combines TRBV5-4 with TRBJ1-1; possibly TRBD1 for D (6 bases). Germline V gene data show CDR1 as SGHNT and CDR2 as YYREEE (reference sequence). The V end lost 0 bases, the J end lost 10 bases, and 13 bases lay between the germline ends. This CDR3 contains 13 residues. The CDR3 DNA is TGTGCCAGCAGCTTGGGGGAGAGGACAGTAGCTTTCTTT. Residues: CASSLGERTVAFF.

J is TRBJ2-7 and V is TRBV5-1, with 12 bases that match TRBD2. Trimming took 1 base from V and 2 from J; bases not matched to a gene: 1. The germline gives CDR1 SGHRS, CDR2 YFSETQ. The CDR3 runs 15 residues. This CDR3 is CASSLLAGGAYEQYF. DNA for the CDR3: TGCGCCAGCAGCTTGCTAGCGGGGGGGGCCTACGAGCAGTACTTC.

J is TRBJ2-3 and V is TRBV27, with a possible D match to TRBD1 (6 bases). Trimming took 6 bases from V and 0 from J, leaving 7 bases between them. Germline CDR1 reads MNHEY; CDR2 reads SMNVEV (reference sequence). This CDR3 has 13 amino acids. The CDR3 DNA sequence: TGTGCCAGCAGGGGGGCCAGCACAGATACGCAGTATTTT. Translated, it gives CASRGASTDTQYF.

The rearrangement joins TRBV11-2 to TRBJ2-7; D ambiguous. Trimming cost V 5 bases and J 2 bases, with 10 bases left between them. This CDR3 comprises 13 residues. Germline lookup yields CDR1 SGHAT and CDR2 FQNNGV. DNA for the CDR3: TGTGCCAGCAGCCCGGGTAACACCTACGAGCAGTACTTC. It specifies CASSPGNTYEQYF.

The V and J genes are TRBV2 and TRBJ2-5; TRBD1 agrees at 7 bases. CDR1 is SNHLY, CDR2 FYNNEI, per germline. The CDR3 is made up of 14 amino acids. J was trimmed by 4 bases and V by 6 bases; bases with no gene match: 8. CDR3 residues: CASSRQGSLETQYF. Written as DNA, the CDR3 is TGTGCCAGCAGCCGACAGGGTAGCCTAGAGACCCAGTACTTC.

CDR3 nucleotides: TGTGCCAGCAGCTTAGACAGAAGCACCGGGGAGCTGTTTTTT. Translating gives CASSLDRSTGELFF. The V call is TRBV11-2, the J call TRBJ2-2; D gene ambiguous. CDR3 length: 14 residues. V was pared by 0 bases and J by 4 bases, with 6 bases between. From germline, CDR1 is SGHAT and CDR2 FQNNGV.

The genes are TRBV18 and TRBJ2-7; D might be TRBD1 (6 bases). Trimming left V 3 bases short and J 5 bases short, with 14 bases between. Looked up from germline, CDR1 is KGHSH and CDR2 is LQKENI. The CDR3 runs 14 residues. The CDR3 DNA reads TGTGCCAGCTCACCCACTTACAGGGTCCACGAGCAGTACTTC. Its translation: CASSPTYRVHEQYF.

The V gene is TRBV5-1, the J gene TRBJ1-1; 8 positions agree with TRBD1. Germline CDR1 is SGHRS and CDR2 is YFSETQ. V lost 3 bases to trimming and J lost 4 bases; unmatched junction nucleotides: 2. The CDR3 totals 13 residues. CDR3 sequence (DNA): TGCGCCAGCAGCTCGACAGGGGTCACTGAAGCTTTCTTT. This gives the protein CASSSTGVTEAFF. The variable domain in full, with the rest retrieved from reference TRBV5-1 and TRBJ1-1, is KAGVTQTPRYLIKTRGQQVTLSCSPISGHRSVSWYQQTPGQGLQFLFEYFSETQRNKGNFPGRFSGRQFSNSRSEMNVSTLELGDSALYLCASSSTGVTEAFFGQGTRLTVV.

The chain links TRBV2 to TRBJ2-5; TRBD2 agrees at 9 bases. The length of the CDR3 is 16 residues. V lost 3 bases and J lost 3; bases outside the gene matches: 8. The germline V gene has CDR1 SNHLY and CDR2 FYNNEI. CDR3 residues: CASSEIGLAGKETQYF. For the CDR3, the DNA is TGTGCCAGCAGTGAGATAGGGCTAGCGGGGAAAGAGACCCAGTACTTC.

The CDR3 region is CASSLVSPQETQYF. The CDR3 nucleotides read TGCGCCAGCAGCTTGGTGTCCCCGCAAGAGACCCAGTACTTC. The J gene is TRBJ2-5, the V gene TRBV5-1; D not certain. Trimming removed 0 bases from V and 2 bases from J, with 8 bases in between. This CDR3 is 14 amino acids long. Per the germline V gene, CDR1 is SGHRS and CDR2 is YFSETQ.

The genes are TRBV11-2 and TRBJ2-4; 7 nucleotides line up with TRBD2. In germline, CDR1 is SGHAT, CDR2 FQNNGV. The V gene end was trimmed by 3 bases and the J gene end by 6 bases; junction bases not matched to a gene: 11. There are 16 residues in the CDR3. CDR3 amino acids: CASSFSGGGGINIQYF. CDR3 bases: TGTGCCAGCAGCTTTTCAGGAGGCGGGGGTATAAACATTCAGTACTTC.

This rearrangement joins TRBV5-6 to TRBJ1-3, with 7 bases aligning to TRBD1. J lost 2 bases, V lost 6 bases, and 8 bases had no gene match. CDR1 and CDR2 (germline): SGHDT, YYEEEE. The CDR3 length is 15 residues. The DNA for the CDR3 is TGTGCCAGCAACATCCGACAGGGCACTGGAAACACCATATATTTT. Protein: CASNIRQGTGNTIYF.

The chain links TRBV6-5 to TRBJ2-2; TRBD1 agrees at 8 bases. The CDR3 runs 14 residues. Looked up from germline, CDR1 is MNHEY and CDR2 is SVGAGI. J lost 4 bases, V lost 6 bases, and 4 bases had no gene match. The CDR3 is CASSGQGSTGELFF. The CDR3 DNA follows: TGTGCCAGCAGCGGACAGGGTAGCACCGGGGAGCTGTTTTTT.

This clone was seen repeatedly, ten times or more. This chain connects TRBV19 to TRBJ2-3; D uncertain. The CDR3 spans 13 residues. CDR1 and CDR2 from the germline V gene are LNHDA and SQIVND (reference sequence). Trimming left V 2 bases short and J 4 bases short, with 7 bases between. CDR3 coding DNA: TGTGCCAGTAGTATACGACGGGCAGATACGCAGTATTTT. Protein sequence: CASSIRRADTQYF.

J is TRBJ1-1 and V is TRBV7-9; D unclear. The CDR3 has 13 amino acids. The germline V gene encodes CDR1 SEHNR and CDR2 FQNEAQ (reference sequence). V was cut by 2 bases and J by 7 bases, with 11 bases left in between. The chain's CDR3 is CASSLNEESEAFF. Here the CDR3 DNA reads TGTGCCAGCAGCTTAAACGAAGAGAGTGAAGCTTTCTTT.

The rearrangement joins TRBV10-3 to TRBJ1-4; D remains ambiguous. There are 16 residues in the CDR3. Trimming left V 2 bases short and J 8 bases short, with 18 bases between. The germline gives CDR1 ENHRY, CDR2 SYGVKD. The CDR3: CAISEAPPRSGEKLFF. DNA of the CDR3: TGTGCCATCAGTGAGGCGCCCCCCAGATCCGGGGAAAAACTGTTTTTT.